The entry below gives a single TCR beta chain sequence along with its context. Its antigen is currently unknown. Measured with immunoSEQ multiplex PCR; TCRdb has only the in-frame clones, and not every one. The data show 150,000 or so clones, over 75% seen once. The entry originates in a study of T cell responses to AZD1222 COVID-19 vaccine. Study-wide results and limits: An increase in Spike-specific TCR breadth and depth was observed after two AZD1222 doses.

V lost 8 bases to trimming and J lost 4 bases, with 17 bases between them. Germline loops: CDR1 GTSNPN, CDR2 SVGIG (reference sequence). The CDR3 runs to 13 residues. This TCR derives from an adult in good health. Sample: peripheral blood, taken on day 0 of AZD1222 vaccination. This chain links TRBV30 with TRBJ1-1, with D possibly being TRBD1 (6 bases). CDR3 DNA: TGTGCCACAATAAACAGGGTGGGCACTGAAGCTTTCTTT. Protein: CATINRVGTEAFF.